The entry below describes one T cell receptor beta chain. As yet, its antigen is unknown. These data belong to a study of T cell responses to AZD1222 COVID-19 vaccine. The table came from immunoSEQ multiplex PCR; TCRdb's copy has only in-frame clones and leaves some out. Its table lists around 140,000 clones. V lost 2 bases and J lost 8; bases outside the gene matches: 4. Germline CDR1 and CDR2: MNHNS and SASEGT. CDR3 length equals 15 residues. General observations from the study: Possibly, clonal diversity was underestimated; donors were largely white British and included more females. Repertoire samples came only from after the peak T cell response.

Sequenced sample: peripheral blood. This rearrangement joins TRBV6-1 to TRBJ2-3, with 13 bases identical to TRBD2. This clonotype was sampled from an adult in good health. CDR3 sequence: CASSETSGGVGTQYF. DNA for the CDR3: TGTGCCAGCAGTGAAACTAGCGGGGGGGTAGGTACGCAGTATTTT.